The 12 T cell receptor beta chains in this list originate from one sample, sequenced in a study of blood T cell repertoires in COVID-19. TCRdb's copy holds only in-frame clones and misses some; the assay was immunoSEQ multiplex PCR. The sample yields hundreds of thousands of clones, approximately 90% seen once. Specimen: PBMCs or T cells enriched from blood (not recorded which). Receptor source: a woman aged 55-69 years in a cohort exposed to, infected with or recovered from COVID-19 (not recorded which).

This clone was detected once. The gene calls are TRBV5-1 and TRBJ2-1, with no clear D. Germline CDR1 SGHRS, CDR2 YFSETQ. This CDR3 region has 13 residues. V was trimmed by 1 base and J by 8 bases, leaving 10 bases between them. This chain's CDR3 is CASSLFGGYEQFF. Here the CDR3 DNA reads TGCGCCAGCAGCTTGTTCGGTGGTTATGAGCAGTTCTTC.

The genes are TRBV29-1 and TRBJ2-5; 11 bases agree with TRBD2. The length of the CDR3 is 18 residues. The germline gives CDR1 SQVTM, CDR2 ANQGSEA. V dropped 3 bases and J dropped 5; count of bases not matched to a gene: 17. The CDR3 reads CSVEGVAITSGSRETQYF. The CDR3 DNA is TGCAGCGTTGAGGGAGTCGCGATTACTAGCGGGAGTCGGGAGACCCAGTACTTC.

The genes are TRBV27 and TRBJ1-5, with D possibly TRBD1 on 6 matching bases. Germline lookup yields CDR1 MNHEY and CDR2 SMNVEV (reference sequence). This CDR3 has 15 residues. V shed 6 bases and J shed 3 bases, with 15 bases lying between them. CDR3 nucleotide sequence: TGTGCCAGCAGGGTCAGAGGACAGAACAATCAGCCCCAGCATTTT. Translating gives CASRVRGQNNQPQHF.

The V and J genes are TRBV6-1 and TRBJ2-3; D is undetermined. Trimming removed 3 bases from V and 3 bases from J, with 10 bases in between. The length of the CDR3 is 14 residues. Per germline, CDR1 MNHNS and CDR2 SASEGT. In DNA, the CDR3 is TGTGCCAGCAGTGACCCCCCCGAGACAGATACGCAGTATTTT. Translation: CASSDPPETDTQYF.

The sample holds one count of this clone. The rearrangement joins TRBV2 to TRBJ1-5; TRBD1 agrees at 8 bases. Germline lookup yields CDR1 SNHLY and CDR2 FYNNEI. V gave up 7 bases and J gave up 4 bases; unmatched junction bases: 3. The CDR3 sequence is 13 residues long. CDR3 in amino acids: CASKGQGNQPQHF. In DNA form, the CDR3 reads TGTGCCAGCAAAGGACAGGGAAATCAGCCCCAGCATTTT.

In DNA form, the CDR3 reads TGTGCCAGCAGCTGGGGGGTTGTGACTTTCTTT. This sequence encodes CASSWGVVTFF. The J gene is TRBJ1-1, the V gene TRBV7-2, with D perhaps matching TRBD1 (5 bases). This CDR3 comprises 11 residues. V dropped 4 bases and J dropped 12 bases, with 12 bases sitting between them. Per germline, CDR1 SGHTA and CDR2 FQGNSA.

This sequence joins TRBV28 and TRBJ1-2, with 10 nucleotides matching TRBD1. J lost 3 bases, V lost 11 bases, and 6 bases had no gene match. Germline V lookup: CDR1 MDHEN, CDR2 SYDVKM. The CDR3 consists of 13 residues. In nucleotides, the CDR3 is TGTGCCGTTACCGGGACAGGGGACTATGGCTACACCTTC. Translating gives CAVTGTGDYGYTF.

This chain connects TRBV27 to TRBJ1-5, with 11 bases aligning to TRBD1. The J segment lost 5 bases and the V segment lost 10 bases, leaving 7 bases of the junction unmatched. Germline V CDR1 and CDR2: MNHEY, SMNVEV (reference sequence). CDR3 length: 14 amino acids. The CDR3 is CATGDRGGYQPQHF. As DNA, the CDR3 is TGTGCCACCGGGGACAGGGGGGGATATCAGCCCCAGCATTTT.

The V call is TRBV28, the J call TRBJ1-3; D is possibly TRBD1 (6 bases). Trimming cost V 4 bases and J 0 bases, with 13 bases left between them. The CDR3 runs 16 residues. Germline CDR1 and CDR2: MDHEN and SYDVKM. In nucleotides, the CDR3 is TGTGCCAGCAGTTGGGCCCAGGGGACCTCTGGAAACACCATATATTTT. Its translation: CASSWAQGTSGNTIYF.

This clone was counted a single time. The chain uses TRBV6-1 and TRBJ2-2, with 9 bases aligning to TRBD2. This CDR3 is 15 amino acids long. The germline gives CDR1 MNHNS, CDR2 SASEGT. The junction had 14 bases not matched to a gene; V was cut back by 10 bases and J by 8 bases. CDR3 protein: CATAGVAGARGELFF. Written as DNA, the CDR3 is TGTGCCACAGCCGGGGTAGCGGGAGCGCGGGGGGAGCTGTTTTTT.

The gene calls are TRBV11-1 and TRBJ2-1, with 9 bases identical to TRBD2. Trimming took 1 base from V and 5 from J; bases not matched to a gene: 3. Germline V gene sequence: CDR1 SGHAT, CDR2 FQDESV (reference sequence). The length of the CDR3 is 15 residues. The CDR3 reads CASSLELAGDNEQFF. The CDR3 DNA sequence: TGTGCCAGCAGCTTAGAACTAGCGGGCGACAATGAGCAGTTCTTC.

The chain is built from TRBV25-1 and TRBJ2-7; 8 bases line up with TRBD1. V lost 4 bases and J lost 2; bases outside the gene matches: 1. The CDR3 runs to 13 residues. Looked up from germline, CDR1 is MGHDK and CDR2 is SYGVNS. The CDR3 sequence: CASSGDRTYEQYF. DNA of the CDR3: TGTGCCAGCAGTGGGGACAGGACCTACGAGCAGTACTTC.